This entry features one TCR beta chain sequence. Its antigen remains unknown. TCRdb keeps only in-frame clones here, not all; method: immunoSEQ multiplex PCR. The sample has fewer than 120,000 clones, approximately 92% seen once. The sample originates from a study of siplizumab effects on memory and regulatory T cells. CDR1 is SEHNR, CDR2 FQNEAQ, per germline (reference sequence). The V segment lost 6 bases and the J segment 2 bases; nucleotides outside the gene matches: 6. CDR3 length: 15 residues. Regarding the study as a whole: Confirmatory evidence of suppressive function in proliferating siplizumab-culture Tregs was not obtained. Alloreactive sequences whose origin lay in unstimulated CD4+ memory cells were significantly reduced by siplizumab. No assignable naive or memory phenotype existed for roughly 75-95% of proliferating CD4+ or CD8+ clones.

Sequencing was carried out using CD4+ T cells sorted from blood. The TCR was taken from a human donor in good health. The chain recombines TRBV7-9 with TRBJ2-3; 9 positions match TRBD1. In DNA, the CDR3 is TGTGCCAGCAGAAACCGGGACAGGGACACAGATACGCAGTATTTT. Translating it yields CASRNRDRDTDTQYF.